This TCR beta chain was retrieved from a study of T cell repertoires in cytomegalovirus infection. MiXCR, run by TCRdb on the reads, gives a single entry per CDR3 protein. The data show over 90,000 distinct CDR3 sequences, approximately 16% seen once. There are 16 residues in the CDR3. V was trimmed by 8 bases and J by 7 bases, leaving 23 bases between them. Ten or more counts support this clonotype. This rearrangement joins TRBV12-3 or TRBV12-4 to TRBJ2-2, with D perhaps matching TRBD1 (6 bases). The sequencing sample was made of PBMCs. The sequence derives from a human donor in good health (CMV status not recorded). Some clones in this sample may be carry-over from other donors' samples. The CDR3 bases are TGTGCCAGCCGCGAGGGCGCAGGGGCTTTTCACGGGGAGCTGTTTTTT. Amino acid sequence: CASREGAGAFHGELFF.